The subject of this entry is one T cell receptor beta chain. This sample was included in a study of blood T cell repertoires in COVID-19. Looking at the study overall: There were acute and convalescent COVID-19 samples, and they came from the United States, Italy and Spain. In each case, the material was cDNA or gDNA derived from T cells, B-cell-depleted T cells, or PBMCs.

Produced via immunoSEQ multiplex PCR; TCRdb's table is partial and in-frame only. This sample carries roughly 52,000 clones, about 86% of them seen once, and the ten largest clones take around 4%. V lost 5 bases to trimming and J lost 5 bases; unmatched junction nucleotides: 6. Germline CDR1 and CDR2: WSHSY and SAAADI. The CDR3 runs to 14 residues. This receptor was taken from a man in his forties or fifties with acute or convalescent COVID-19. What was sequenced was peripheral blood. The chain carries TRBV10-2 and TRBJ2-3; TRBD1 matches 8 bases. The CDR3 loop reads CASSWQGAIDTQYF. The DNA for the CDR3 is TGCGCCAGCAGTTGGCAGGGGGCGATAGATACGCAGTATTTT.